This T cell receptor (beta chain) was retrieved from a study of T cell changes during pregnancy in multiple sclerosis. Using immunoSEQ multiplex PCR, the repertoire was profiled, and TCRdb retains in-frame clones only, with some absent. The repertoire holds around 65,000 clones, with about 92% as singletons. Germline V gives CDR1 WSHSY, CDR2 SAAADI. Trimming took 8 bases from V and 4 from J, leaving 12 bases between them. This CDR3 is 13 amino acids long. The sample in question was peripheral blood, obtained in the first trimester of pregnancy. This receptor was taken from a female donor in good health, enrolled as a control in a pregnancy study. V and J are TRBV10-2 and TRBJ1-3, with D uncertain. CDR3 bases: TGCGCCAGCCTACCTAGGGAGGGAAACACCATATATTTT. Translating it yields CASLPREGNTIYF.